The next 5 T cell receptor beta chains were all read from a single sample in a study of blood T cell repertoires in COVID-19. The data were produced by immunoSEQ multiplex PCR, yet TCRdb's version contains in-frame clones alone and is incomplete. The repertoire holds 280,000 or so clones, with 75% to 90% as singletons. The sample taken for sequencing was peripheral blood. Receptors were obtained from a young woman who had recovered from COVID-19.

This sequence joins TRBV27 and TRBJ1-2, with 10 bases fitting TRBD1. The germline gives CDR1 MNHEY, CDR2 SMNVEV (reference sequence). This CDR3 region has 16 residues. V was pared by 2 bases and J by 5 bases, with 8 bases of the junction left unmatched. The DNA for the CDR3 is TGTGCCAGCAGTTTAGGAGCGACAGGGGGCCTTTATGGCTACACCTTC. It encodes CASSLGATGGLYGYTF.

The rearrangement links TRBV2 to TRBJ2-2, with 12 bases fitting TRBD2. CDR1 and CDR2 (germline): SNHLY, FYNNEI. V lost 7 bases to trimming and J lost 4 bases; unmatched junction nucleotides: 4. The CDR3 is made up of 15 amino acids. The CDR3 nucleotides read TGTGCCAGCAAACCGGGACTAGCGGGCACCGGGGAGCTGTTTTTT. It specifies CASKPGLAGTGELFF.

The chain links TRBV2 to TRBJ2-7, with D uncertain. V lost 3 bases to trimming and J lost 3 bases, with 9 bases between them. CDR3 size: 13 residues. Germline assignment: CDR1 SNHLY and CDR2 FYNNEI. The CDR3 sequence: CASSDSPSYEQYF. The DNA of the CDR3 is TGTGCCAGCAGTGATTCACCGAGCTACGAGCAGTACTTC.

The rearrangement joins TRBV11-2 to TRBJ2-1; D gene uncertain. CDR1 SGHAT and CDR2 FQNNGV come from the germline V gene. V gave up 4 bases and J gave up 6 bases, with 10 bases separating them. This CDR3 has 13 amino acids. CDR3 in amino acids: CASSSGPANEQFF. CDR3 coding DNA: TGTGCCAGCAGCTCAGGCCCAGCCAATGAGCAGTTCTTC.

The chain carries TRBV6-5 and TRBJ2-1; 8 nucleotides match TRBD2. This CDR3 comprises 16 residues. Germline assignment: CDR1 MNHEY and CDR2 SVGAGI. V was pared by 4 bases and J by 0 bases, with 5 bases of the junction left unmatched. The CDR3 nucleotides read TGTGCCAGCAGTTCCCGGCTAGCGGGCTCCTACAATGAGCAGTTCTTC. Translating it yields CASSSRLAGSYNEQFF.